The TCR beta chain described here comes from a study of long-term antiretroviral therapy in people with HIV. Survey-level resolution applied to immunoSEQ assay v3.0. Generated by immunoSEQ multiplex PCR, the TCRdb table keeps only in-frame clones and is missing some. The sample includes 15,000 to 20,000 clones, 60% to 80% of them seen just once. Study-level results: Pre-ART clonal expansions dominated every time point's repertoire.

A note on this clone: No antigen is known for it.

CDR3 length: 12 residues. Germline CDR1 SGHNT, CDR2 YYREEE (reference sequence). Trimming shortened V by 1 base and J by 6 bases, and 5 bases separated the two germline ends. The clonotype comes from a woman aged 40-49 years with HIV. This chain joins TRBV5-4 and TRBJ2-1; D unclear. The sequencing used unsorted PBMCs, collected 2.3 years after starting antiretroviral therapy. Written as DNA, the CDR3 is TGTGCCAGCAGCTTGAGGAGCAATGAGCAGTTCTTC. Its protein is CASSLRSNEQFF.